This TCR beta chain was sequenced during a study of memory CD4+ T cells and cytomegalovirus serostatus. Across the study: Of the healthy Belgian adults, 9 were CMV seropositive and 24 seronegative.

Single viable CD3+CD4+CD8-CD45RO+ cells were sorted as the memory CD4+ T cells. CMV serostatus came from serum IgG against pp150, pp28, p38, p52. Positive selection with CD4 microbeads enriched total CD4+ T cells. Here immunoSEQ multiplex PCR was the method, and the copy in TCRdb shows in-frame clones only, minus some. Among 25,000 to 35,000 clones listed, around 76% were seen once. Germline values: CDR1 SGHRS, CDR2 YFSETQ. The CDR3 extends over 15 amino acids. V was shortened by 2 bases and J by 1 base, with 11 bases between the two germline ends. The chain joins TRBV5-1 to TRBJ2-3; D is unresolved. The sample was memory CD4+ T cells from blood. The source is an adult in good health and CMV-seronegative. Some clones in this sample may be carry-over from other donors' samples. CDR3 coding DNA: TGCGCCAGCAGCTTCAAAGGGCAAGGCACAGATACGCAGTATTTT. It encodes CASSFKGQGTDTQYF.